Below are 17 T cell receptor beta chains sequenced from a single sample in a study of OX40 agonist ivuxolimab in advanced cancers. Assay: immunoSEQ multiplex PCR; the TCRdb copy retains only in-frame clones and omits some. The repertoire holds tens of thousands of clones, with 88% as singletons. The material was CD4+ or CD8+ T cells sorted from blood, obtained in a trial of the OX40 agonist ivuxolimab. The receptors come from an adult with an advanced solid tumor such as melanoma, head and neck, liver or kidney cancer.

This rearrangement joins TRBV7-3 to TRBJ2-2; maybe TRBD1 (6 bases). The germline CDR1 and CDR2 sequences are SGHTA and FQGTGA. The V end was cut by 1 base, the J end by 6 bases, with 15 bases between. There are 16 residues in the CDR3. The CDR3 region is CASSLSQGPGAGELFF. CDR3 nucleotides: TGTGCCAGCAGCTTAAGTCAGGGGCCCGGAGCCGGGGAGCTGTTTTTT.

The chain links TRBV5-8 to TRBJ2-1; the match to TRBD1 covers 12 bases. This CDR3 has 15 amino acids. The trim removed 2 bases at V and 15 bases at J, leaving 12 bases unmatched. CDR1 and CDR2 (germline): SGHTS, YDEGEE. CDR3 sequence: CASSFPGQGAETAFF. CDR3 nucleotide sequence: TGTGCCAGCAGCTTTCCGGGACAGGGGGCCGAAACTGCGTTCTTC.

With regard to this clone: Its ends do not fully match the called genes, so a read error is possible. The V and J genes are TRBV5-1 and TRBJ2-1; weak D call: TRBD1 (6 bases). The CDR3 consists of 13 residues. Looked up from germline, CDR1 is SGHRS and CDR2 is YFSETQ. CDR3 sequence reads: CASSSTGYTEQFF. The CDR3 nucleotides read TGCGCCAGCAGCTCCACAGGGTACACTGAGCAGTTCTTC.

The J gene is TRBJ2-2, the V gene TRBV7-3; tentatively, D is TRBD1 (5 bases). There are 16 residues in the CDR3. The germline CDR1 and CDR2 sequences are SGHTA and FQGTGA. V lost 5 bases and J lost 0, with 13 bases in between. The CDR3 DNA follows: TGTGCCAGCAGCCCTGGACAACACGCGAACACCGGGGAGCTGTTTTTT. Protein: CASSPGQHANTGELFF. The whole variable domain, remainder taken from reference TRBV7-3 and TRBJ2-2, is GAGVSQTPSNKVTEKGKYVELRCDPISGHTALYWYRQSLGQGPEFLIYFQGTGAADDSGLPNDRFFAVRPEGSVSTLKIQRTERGDSAVYLCASSPGQHANTGELFFGEGSRLTVL.

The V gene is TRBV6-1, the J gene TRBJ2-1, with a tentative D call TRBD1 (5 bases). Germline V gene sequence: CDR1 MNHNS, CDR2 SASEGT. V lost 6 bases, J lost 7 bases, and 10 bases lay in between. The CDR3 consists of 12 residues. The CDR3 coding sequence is TGTGCCAGCAGGCAGGGATGGAATGAGCAGTTCTTC. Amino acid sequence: CASRQGWNEQFF.

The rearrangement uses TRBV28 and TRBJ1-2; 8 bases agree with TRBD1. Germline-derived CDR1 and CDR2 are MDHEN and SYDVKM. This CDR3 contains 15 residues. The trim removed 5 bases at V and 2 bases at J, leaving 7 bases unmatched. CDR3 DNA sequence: TGTGCCAGCAGTACTACAGGGGGTAAGAACTATGGCTACACCTTC. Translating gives CASSTTGGKNYGYTF.

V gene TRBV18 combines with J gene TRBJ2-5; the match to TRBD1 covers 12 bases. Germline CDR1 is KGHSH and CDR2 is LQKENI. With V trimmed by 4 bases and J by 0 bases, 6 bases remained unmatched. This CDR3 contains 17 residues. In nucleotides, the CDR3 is TGTGCCAGCTCACTGACTGGGACAGGGGGCCACCAAGAGACCCAGTACTTC. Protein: CASSLTGTGGHQETQYF. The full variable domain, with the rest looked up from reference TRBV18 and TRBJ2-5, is NAGVMQNPRHLVRRRGQEARLRCSPMKGHSHVYWYRQLPEEGLKFMVYLQKENIIDESGMPKERFSAEFPKEGPSILRIQQVVRGDSAAYFCASSLTGTGGHQETQYFGPGTRLLVL.

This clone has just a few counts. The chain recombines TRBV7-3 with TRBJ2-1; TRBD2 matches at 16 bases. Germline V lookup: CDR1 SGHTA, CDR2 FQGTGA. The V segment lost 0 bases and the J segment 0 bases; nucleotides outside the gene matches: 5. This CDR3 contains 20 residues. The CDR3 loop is CASSLTAGLAGGVSYNEQFF. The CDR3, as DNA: TGTGCCAGCAGCTTAACCGCGGGACTAGCGGGAGGGGTCTCCTACAATGAGCAGTTCTTC.

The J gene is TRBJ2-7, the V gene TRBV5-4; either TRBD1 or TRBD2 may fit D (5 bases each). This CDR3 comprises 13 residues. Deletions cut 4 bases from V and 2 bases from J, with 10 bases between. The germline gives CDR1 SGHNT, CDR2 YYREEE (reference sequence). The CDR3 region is CASSIPGPYEQYF. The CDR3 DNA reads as TGTGCCAGCAGCATCCCGGGACCCTACGAGCAGTACTTC.

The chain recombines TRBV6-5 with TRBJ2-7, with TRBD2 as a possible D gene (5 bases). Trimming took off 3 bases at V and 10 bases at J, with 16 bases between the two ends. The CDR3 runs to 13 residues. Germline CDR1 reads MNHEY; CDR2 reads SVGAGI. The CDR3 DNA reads TGTGCCAGCAGTTATGCGAGCGGCCCTCCTCAGTACTTC. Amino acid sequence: CASSYASGPPQYF.

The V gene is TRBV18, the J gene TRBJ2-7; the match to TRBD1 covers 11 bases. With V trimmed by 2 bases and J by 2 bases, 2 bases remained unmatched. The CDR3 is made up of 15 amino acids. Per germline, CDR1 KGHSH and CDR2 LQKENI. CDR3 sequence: CASSPGTGGPYEQYF. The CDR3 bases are TGTGCCAGCTCACCAGGGACAGGGGGTCCCTACGAGCAGTACTTC. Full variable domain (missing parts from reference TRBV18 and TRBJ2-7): NAGVMQNPRHLVRRRGQEARLRCSPMKGHSHVYWYRQLPEEGLKFMVYLQKENIIDESGMPKERFSAEFPKEGPSILRIQQVVRGDSAAYFCASSPGTGGPYEQYFGPGTRLTVT.

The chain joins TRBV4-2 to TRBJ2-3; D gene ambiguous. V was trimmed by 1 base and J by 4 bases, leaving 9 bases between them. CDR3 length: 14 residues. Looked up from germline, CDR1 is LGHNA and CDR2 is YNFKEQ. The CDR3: CASSQGSDADTQYF. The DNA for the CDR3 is TGTGCCAGCAGCCAAGGATCCGACGCAGATACGCAGTATTTT.

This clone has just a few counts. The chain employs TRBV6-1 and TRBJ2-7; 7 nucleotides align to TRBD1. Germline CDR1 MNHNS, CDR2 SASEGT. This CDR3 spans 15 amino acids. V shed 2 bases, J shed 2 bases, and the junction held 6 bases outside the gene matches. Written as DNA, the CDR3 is TGTGCCAGCAGTGAATGGGGACAGAAAGCCTACGAGCAGTACTTC. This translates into CASSEWGQKAYEQYF.

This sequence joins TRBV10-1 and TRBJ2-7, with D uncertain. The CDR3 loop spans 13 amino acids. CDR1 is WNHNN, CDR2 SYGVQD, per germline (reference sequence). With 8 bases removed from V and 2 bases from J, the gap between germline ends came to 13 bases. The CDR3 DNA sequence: TGCGCCAGCTCTCTGGCTGGTACCTACGAGCAGTACTTC. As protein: CASSLAGTYEQYF.

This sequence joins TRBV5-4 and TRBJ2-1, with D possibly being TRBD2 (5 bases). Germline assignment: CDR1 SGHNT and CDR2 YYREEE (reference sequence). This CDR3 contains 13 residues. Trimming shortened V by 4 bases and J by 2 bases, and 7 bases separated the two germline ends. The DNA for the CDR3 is TGTGCCAGCAGCCTGACTACCTACAATGAGCAGTTCTTC. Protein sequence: CASSLTTYNEQFF.

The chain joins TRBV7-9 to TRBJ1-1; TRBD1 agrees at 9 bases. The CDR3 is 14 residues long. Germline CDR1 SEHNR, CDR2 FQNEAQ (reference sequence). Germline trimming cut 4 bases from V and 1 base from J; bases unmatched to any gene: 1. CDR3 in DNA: TGTGCCAGCAGCTCGGGACAGGGGAACACTGAAGCTTTCTTT. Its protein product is CASSSGQGNTEAFF.

CDR3 protein: CASTGGGAYGYTF. The CDR3 DNA reads as TGTGCCAGCACCGGGGGGGGAGCCTATGGCTACACCTTC. The chain carries TRBV7-2 and TRBJ1-2, with D possibly TRBD1 on 5 matching bases. The length of the CDR3 is 13 residues. Germline CDR1 is SGHTA and CDR2 is FQGNSA. The V gene lost 7 bases and the J gene lost 4 bases, with 13 bases spanning the gap.